Included here is one TCR beta chain sequence, with context. Produced via immunoSEQ multiplex PCR; TCRdb's table is partial and in-frame only. This sample has 130,000 to 150,000 clones, with around nine tenths found just once. The CDR3 loop spans 13 amino acids. The germline V and J ends were trimmed by 5 bases and 5 bases, with 12 bases remaining between them. Germline V lookup: CDR1 SGHNT, CDR2 YENEEA. The source of the sample is a study of T cell responses to AZD1222 COVID-19 vaccine. This receptor was taken from an adult in good health. The sequencing used peripheral blood, collected on day 0 of AZD1222 vaccination. The gene calls are TRBV11-3 and TRBJ2-5; possible D gene TRBD2, 5 bases. The CDR3 DNA reads as TGTGCCAGCAGCAGAGGAGGCGGGGAGACCCAGTACTTC. This codes for CASSRGGGETQYF. The full variable domain, in which reference TRBV11-3 and TRBJ2-5 provide the parts outside the CDR3, is EAGVVQSPRYKIIEKKQPVAFWCNPISGHNTLYWYLQNLGQGPELLIRYENEEAVDDSQLPKDRFSAERLKGVDSTLKIQPAELGDSAVYLCASSRGGGETQYFGPGTRLLVL.